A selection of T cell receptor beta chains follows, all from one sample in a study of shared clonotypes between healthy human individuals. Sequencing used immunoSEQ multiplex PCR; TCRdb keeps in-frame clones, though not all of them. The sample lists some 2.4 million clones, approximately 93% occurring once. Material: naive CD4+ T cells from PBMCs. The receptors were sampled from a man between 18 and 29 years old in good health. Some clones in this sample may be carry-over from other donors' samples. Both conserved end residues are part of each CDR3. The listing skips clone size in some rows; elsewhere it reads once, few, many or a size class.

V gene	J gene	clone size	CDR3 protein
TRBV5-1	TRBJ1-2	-	CASSFLTGLDYGYTF
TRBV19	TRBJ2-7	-	CASSRRQGTHEQYF
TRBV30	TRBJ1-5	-	CAWSVTGVHSNQPQHF
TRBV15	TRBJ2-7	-	CATSSPGQGSYEQYF
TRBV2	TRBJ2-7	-	CASSDRGTTSGSNEQYF
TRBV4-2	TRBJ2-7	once	CASSLKAGVNHEQYF
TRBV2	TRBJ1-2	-	CASSEESRAGYTF
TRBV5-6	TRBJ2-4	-	CASSLLAGAKNIQYF
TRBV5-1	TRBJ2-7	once	CASSLGPPPYEQYF
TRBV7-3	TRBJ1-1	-	CASSLQGGYTEAFF
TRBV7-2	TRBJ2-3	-	CASSLRAGADTQYF
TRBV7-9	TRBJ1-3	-	CARQSSGNTIYF
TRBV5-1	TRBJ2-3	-	CASSLGLAGVGDTQYF
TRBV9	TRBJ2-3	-	CASSVVLSGSTDTQYF
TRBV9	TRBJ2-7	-	CASSVGVGLAGKDPYEQYF
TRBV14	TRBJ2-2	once	CASSLRASPLGELFF
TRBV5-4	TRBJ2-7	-	CASSAAGGTYEQYF
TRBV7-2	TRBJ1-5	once	CASSLASSVGQPQHF
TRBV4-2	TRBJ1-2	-	CASSHESPGPAAAGNYGYTF
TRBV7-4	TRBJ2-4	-	CATPYRGPVVMSKNIQYF
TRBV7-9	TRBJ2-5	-	CASSPGGPRRETQYF
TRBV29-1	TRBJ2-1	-	CSVEGTSGPSYNEQFF
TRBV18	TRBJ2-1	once	CASSPATPGQGKNEQFF
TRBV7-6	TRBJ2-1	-	CASSLVATGLNEQFF
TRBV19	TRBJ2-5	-	CASSTGRIQETQYF
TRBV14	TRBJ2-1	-	CASSGGGRGYNEQFF
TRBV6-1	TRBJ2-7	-	CASRENPGRREQYF
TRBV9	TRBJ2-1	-	CASSAGASGDNEQFF
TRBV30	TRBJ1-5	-	CAWSNPAKNQPQHF
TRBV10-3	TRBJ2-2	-	CAISVGGRGLAGELFF
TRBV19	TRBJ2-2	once	CASSIGLAGSGELFF
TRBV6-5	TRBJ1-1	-	CASSYRPTGPTEAFF
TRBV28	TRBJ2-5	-	CASSEKETQYF
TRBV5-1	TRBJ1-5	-	CASSGGDNQPQHF
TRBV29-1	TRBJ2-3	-	CSVLPRAGGTDTQYF
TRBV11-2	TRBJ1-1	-	CASSLRQGGADTEAFF
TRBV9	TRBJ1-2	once	CASSAGSLGGYTF
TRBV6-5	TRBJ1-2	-	CASTNARVIHF
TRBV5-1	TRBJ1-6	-	CASSLEGALSYNSPLHF
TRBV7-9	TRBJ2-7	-	CASSLIAGDYEQYF
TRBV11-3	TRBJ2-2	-	CASSPLGRGHTGELFF
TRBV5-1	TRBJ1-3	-	CASSLVQGPGNTIYF
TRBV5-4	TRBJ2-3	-	CASSLAGQGSTDTQYF
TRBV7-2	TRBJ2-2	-	CASSGGEGAGELFF
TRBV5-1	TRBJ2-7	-	CASSLGPTSGASYEQYF
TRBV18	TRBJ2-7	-	CASSPPGLAASYEQYF
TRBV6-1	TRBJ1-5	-	CASSEVGRGNQPQHF
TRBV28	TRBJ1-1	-	CASSFHGVGTEAFF
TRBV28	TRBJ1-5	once	CASRGGTVNQPQHF
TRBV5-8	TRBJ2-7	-	CASSSIAGATYEQYF
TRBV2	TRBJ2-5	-	CASLTLARGLAGQETQYF
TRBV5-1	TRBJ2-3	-	CASGLRYRGTDTQYF
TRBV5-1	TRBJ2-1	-	CASTGGGSSYNEQFF
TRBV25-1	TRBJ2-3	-	CASSSQGAGWDTQYF
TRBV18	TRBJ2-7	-	CASSYGQVYEQYF
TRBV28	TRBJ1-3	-	CAGARGDGNTIYF
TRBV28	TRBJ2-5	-	CAIKKGRANQETQYF
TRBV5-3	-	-	CARSFGGRAELYEQYF